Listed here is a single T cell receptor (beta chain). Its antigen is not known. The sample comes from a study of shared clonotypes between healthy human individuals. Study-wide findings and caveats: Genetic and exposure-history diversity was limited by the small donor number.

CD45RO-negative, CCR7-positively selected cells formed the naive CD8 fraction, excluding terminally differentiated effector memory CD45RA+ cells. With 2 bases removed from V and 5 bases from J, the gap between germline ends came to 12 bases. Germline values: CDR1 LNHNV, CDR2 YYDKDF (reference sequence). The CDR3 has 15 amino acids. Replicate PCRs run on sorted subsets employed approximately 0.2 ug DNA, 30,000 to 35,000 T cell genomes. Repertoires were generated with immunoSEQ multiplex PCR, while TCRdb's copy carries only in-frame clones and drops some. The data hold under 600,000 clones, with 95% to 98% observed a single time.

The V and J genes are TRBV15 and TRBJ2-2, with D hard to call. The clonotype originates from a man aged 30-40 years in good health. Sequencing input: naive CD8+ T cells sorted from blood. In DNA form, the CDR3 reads TGTGCCACCAGCAGACTGTCTTCTAAGACCGGGGAGCTGTTTTTT. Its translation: CATSRLSSKTGELFF.